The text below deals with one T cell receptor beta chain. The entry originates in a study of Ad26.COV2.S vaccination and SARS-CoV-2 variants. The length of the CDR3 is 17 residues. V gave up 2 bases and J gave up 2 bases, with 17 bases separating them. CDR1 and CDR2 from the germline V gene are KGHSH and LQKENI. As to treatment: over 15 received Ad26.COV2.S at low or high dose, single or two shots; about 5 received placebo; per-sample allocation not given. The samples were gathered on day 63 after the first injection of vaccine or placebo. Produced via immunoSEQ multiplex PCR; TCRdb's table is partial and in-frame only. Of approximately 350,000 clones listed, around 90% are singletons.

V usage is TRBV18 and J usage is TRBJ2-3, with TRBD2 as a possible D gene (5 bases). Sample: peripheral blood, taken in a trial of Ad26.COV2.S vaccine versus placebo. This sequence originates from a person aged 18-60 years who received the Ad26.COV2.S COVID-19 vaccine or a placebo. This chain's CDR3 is CASSPAQTITTTDTQYF. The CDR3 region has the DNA TGTGCCAGCTCACCAGCACAGACTATCACCACCACAGATACGCAGTATTTT.